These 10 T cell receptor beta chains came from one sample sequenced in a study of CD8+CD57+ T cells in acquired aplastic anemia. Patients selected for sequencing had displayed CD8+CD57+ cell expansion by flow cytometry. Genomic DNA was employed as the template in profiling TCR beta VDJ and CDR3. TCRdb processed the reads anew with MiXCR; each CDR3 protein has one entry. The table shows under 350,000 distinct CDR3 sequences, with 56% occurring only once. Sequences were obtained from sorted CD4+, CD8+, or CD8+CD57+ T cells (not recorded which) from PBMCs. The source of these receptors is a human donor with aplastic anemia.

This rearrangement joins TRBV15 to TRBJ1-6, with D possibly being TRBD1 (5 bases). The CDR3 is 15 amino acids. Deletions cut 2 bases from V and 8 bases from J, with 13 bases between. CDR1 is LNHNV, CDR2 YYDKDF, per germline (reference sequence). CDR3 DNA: TGTGCCACCAGCAGAACGGGACTGAGGGATTCACCCCTCCACTTT. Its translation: CATSRTGLRDSPLHF.

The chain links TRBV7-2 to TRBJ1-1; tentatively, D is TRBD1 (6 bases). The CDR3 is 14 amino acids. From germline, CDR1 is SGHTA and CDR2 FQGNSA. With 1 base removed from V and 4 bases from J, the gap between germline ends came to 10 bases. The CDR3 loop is CASSLVGAVTEAFF. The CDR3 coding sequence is TGTGCCAGCAGCTTAGTGGGGGCAGTCACTGAAGCTTTCTTT.

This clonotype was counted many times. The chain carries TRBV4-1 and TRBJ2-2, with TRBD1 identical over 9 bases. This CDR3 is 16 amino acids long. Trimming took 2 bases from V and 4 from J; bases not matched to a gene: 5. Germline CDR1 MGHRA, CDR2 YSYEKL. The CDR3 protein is CASSQLLTGGTGELFF. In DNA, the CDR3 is TGCGCCAGCAGCCAACTACTGACAGGGGGCACCGGGGAGCTGTTTTTT.

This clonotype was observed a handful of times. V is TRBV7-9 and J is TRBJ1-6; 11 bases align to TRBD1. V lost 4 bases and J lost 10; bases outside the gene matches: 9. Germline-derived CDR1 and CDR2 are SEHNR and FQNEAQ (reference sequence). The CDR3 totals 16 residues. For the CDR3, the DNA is TGTGCCAGCAGCTCATACCCGGGACAGGGGGAATCACCCCTCCACTTT. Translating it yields CASSSYPGQGESPLHF. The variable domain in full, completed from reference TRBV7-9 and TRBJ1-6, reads DTGVSQNPRHKITKRGQNVTFRCDPISEHNRLYWYRQTLGQGPEFLTYFQNEAQLEKSRLLSDRFSAERPKGSFSTLEIQRTEQGDSAMYLCASSSYPGQGESPLHFGNGTRLTVT.

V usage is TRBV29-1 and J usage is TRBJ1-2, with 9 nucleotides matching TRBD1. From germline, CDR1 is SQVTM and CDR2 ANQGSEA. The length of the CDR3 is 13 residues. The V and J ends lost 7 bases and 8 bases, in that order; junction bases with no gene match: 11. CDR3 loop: CSGTLTGGGGYTF. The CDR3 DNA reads TGCAGCGGCACCCTAACAGGGGGCGGCGGCTACACCTTC.

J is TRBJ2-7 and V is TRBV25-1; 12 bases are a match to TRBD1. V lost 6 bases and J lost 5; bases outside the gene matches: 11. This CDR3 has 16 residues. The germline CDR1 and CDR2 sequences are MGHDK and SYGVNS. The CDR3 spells CASSPGYGTGGNEQYF. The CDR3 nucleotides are TGTGCCAGCAGCCCGGGCTACGGGACAGGGGGCAACGAGCAGTACTTC.

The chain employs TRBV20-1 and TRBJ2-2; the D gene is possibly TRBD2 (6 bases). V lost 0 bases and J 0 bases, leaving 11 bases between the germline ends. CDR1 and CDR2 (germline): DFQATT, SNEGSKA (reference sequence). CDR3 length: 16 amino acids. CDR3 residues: CSARDPRGTNTGELFF. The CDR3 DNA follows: TGCAGTGCTAGAGATCCTCGGGGGACGAACACCGGGGAGCTGTTTTTT.

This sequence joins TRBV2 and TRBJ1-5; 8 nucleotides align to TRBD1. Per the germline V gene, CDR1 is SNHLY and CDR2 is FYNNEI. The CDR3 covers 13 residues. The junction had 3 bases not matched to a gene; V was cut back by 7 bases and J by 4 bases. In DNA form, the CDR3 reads TGTGCCAGCACAGGGGGCGCGAATCAGCCCCAGCATTTT. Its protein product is CASTGGANQPQHF.

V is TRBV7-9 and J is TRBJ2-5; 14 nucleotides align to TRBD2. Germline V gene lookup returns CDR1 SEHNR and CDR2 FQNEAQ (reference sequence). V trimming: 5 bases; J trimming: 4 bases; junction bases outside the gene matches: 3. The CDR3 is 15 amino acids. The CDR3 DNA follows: TGTGCCAGCAGCCCTGGGACTAGCGGGGGAGAGACCCAGTACTTC. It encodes CASSPGTSGGETQYF.

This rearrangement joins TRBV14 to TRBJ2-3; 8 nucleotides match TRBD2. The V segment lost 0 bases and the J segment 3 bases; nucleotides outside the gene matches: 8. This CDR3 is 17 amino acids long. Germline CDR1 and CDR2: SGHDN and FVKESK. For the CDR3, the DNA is TGTGCCAGCAGCCAAGATCGCCTAGCGGGTCGGACAGATACGCAGTATTTT. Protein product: CASSQDRLAGRTDTQYF.